This TCR beta chain is drawn from a study of shared clonotypes between healthy human individuals. Study summary: Donors had three CD4 naive, three CD4 memory, two CD8 naive and one CD8 memory plate apiece. Study results and caveats: A small donor pool kept down the genetic and exposure-history diversity that was represented.

Germline CDR1 SGHKS, CDR2 YYEKEE (reference sequence). V was cut by 2 bases and J by 8 bases, with 14 bases left in between. This CDR3 comprises 14 residues. As for this clone: The antigen is not known.

It was at deep level that the assay was run. Only in-frame clones appear in the TCRdb table, and some are missing; sequencing was by immunoSEQ multiplex PCR. There are around 510,000 clones in the sample; approximately 95% occur only once, and about 0.06% lies in the top ten. Naive CD4+ cells were CD45RA-selected; the remaining cells were memory. V gene TRBV5-5 combines with J gene TRBJ2-1; possibly TRBD2 for D (5 bases). Sequences were obtained from naive CD4+ T cells sorted from blood. The subset is: CD45RA+ positively selected. The clonotype was recovered from a woman in her thirties in good health. The CDR3 DNA reads as TGTGCCAGCAGCTTAGGGTCCCTCGGGGATGAGCAGTTCTTC. Translated, it gives CASSLGSLGDEQFF.